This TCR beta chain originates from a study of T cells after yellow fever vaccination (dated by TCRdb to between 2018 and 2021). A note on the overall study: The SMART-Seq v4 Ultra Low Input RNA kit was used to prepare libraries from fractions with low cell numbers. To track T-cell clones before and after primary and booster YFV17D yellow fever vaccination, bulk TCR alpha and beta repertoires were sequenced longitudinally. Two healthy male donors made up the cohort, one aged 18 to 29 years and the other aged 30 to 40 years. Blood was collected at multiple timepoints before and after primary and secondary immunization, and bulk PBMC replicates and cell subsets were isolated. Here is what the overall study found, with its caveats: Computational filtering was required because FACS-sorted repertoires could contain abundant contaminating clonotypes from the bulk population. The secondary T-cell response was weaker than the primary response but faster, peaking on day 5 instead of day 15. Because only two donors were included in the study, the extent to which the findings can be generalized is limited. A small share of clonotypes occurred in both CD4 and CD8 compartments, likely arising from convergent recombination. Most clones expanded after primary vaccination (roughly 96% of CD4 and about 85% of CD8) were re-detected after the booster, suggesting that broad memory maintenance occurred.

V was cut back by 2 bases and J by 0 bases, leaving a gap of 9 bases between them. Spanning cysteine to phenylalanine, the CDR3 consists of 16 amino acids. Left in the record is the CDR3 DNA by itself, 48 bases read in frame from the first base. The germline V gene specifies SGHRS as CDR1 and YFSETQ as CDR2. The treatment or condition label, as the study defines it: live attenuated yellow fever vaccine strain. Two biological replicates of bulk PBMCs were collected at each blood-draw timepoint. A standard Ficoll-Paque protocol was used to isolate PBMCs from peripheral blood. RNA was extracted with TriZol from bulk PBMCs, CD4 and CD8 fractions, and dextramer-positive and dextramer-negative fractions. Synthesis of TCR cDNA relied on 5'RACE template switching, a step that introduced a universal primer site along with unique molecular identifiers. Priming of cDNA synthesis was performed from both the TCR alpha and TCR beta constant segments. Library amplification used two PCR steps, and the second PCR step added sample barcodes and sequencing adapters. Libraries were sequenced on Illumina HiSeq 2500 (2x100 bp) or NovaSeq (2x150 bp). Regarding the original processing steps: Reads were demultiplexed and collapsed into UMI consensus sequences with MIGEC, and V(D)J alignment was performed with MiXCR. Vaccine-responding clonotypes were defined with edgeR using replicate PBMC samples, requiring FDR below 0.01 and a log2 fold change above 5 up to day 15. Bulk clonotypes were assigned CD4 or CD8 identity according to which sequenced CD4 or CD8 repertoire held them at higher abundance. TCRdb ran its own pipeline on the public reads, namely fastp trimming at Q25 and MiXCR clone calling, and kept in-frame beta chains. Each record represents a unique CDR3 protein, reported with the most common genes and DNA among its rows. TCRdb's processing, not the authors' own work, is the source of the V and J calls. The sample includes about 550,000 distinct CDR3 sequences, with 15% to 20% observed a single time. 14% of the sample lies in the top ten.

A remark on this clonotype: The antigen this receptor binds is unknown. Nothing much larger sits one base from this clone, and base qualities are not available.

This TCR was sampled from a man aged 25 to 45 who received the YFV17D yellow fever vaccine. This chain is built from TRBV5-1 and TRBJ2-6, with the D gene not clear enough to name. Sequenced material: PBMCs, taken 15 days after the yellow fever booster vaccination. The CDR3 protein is CASSFTASSGANVLTF. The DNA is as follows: TGCGCCAGCAGCTTTACAGCGAGCTCTGGGGCCAACGTCCTGACTTTC.